Reported below is one T cell receptor (beta chain). This clone was counted a few times. There is no known antigen for this receptor. There are no base qualities to consult, and no much larger clone falls within one base. Other DNA sequences within the sample encode an identical CDR3. Collaborating institutions collected whole blood in K2EDTA tubes following their own protocols. For TCRbeta analysis, collaborator samples were shipped as frozen whole blood, as isolated PBMCs, or as DNA extracted from either sample type. This record comes from a study of blood T cell repertoires in COVID-19 (dated by TCRdb to the early 2020s). The study in broad terms: Collaborator samples came from the United States, Italy and Spain and covered acute and convalescent phases of COVID-19. The prospective study material was composed of cDNA or gDNA derived from T cells, B-cell-depleted T cells, or PBMCs. Subjects who had been exposed to COVID-19, were actively infected with it, or had recovered from it provided the deeply sampled blood TCRbeta repertoires that made up the dataset. A freely available public database, intended as a resource for researchers studying the immune response to SARS-CoV-2, is where the repertoires were released. The samples were drawn from the first 160 participants of the ongoing ImmuneRACE study and from about 1,200 subjects provided by 6 global collaborators. Nearly every sample came with metadata listing a de-identified subject ID, COVID-19 status, age in years and sex. HLA class I and class II types, where available, came from metadata supplied by the sample provider rather than from assay-based typing. Study-wide findings and limitations: The quantity of clinical and demographic metadata differed by source and by participant and was supplied without curation.

TCRbeta CDR3 regions were amplified from genomic DNA by means of the immunoSEQ Assay, a bias-controlled multiplex PCR. Under the source paper's analysis protocol: The number of nucleated cells in each sample was estimated from the amplification of reference gene primers within the assay. To quantify the absolute abundance of each unique TCRbeta CDR3 rearrangement, sequence reads were collapsed and filtered. For each sample, productive Simpson clonality was calculated as the square root of Simpson's diversity index over productive rearrangements. TCRdb holds this immuneACCESS table with in-frame rearrangements only. Some clones are missing; in checked studies, unresolved V genes explain under half, and the rest has no known cause. That table is the source of V, J and clone size, and D and trimming were worked out from the DNA. Counted in this sample were some 85,000 clones; 80% to 90% of them appeared once. The ten most abundant clones make up about 9.1% of the sample.

CDR3 length: 14 amino acids, cysteine to phenylalanine. Kept here is only the CDR3 DNA, which spans 42 bases and is read in frame from base 1. Clipping removes 0 bases from V and 2 bases from J, with 1 as the unmatched junction base count. The germline V gene (reference sequence) yields GTSNPN for CDR1 and SVGIG for CDR2. The chain couples TRBV30 to TRBJ1-5; 7 middle bases align to TRBD1. The sequence came from a man aged 50 or older with acute or convalescent COVID-19. Material for sequencing was peripheral blood. Here the CDR3 is given as CAWSVGTGNQPQHF. In nucleotides, the sequence is TGTGCCTGGAGTGTAGGGACAGGCAATCAGCCCCAGCATTTT.